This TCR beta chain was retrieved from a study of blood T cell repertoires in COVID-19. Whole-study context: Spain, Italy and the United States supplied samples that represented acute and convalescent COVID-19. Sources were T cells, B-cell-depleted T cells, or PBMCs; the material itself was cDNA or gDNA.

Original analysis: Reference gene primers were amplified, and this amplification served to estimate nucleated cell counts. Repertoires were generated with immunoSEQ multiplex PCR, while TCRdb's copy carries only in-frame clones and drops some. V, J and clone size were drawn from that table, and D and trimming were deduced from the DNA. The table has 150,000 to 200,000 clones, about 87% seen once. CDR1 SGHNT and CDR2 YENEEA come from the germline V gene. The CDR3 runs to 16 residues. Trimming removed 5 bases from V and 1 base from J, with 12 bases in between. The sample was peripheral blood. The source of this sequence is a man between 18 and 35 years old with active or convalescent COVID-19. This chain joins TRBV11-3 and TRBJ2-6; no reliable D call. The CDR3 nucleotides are TGTGCCAGCAGCCGAGGATCAGTGTCTGGGGCCAACGTCCTGACTTTC. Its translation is CASSRGSVSGANVLTF.